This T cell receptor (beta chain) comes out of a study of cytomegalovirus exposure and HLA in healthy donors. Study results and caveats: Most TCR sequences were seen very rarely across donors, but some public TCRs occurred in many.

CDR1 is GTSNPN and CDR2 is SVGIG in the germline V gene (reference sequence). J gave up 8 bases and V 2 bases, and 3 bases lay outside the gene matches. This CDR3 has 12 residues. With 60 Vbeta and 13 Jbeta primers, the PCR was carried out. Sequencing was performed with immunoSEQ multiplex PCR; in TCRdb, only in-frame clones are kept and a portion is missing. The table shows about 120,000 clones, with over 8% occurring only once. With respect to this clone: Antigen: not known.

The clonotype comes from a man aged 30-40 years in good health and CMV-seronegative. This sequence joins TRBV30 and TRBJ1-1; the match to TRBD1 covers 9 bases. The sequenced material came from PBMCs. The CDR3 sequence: CAWSFGQGEAFF. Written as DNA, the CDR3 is TGTGCCTGGAGTTTTGGACAGGGGGAAGCTTTCTTT.